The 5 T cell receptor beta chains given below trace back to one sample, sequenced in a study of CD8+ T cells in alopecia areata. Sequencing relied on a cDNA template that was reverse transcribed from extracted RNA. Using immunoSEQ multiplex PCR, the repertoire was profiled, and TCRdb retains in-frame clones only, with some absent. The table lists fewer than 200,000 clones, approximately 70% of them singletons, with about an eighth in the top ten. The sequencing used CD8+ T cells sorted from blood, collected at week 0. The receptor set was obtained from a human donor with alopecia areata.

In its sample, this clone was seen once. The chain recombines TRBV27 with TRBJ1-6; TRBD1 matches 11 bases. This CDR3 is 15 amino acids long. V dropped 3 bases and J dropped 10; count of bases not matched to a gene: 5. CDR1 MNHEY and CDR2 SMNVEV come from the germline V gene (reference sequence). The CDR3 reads CASSFLDRGQSPLHF. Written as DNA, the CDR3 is TGTGCCAGCAGTTTCCTGGACAGGGGGCAATCACCCCTCCACTTT.

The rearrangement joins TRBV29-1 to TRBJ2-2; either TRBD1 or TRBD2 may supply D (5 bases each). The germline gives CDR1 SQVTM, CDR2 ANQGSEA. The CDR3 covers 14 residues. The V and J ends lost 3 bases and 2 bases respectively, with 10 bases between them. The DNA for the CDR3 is TGCAGCGTTGATGGGGGACCAAACACCGGGGAGCTGTTTTTT. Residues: CSVDGGPNTGELFF.

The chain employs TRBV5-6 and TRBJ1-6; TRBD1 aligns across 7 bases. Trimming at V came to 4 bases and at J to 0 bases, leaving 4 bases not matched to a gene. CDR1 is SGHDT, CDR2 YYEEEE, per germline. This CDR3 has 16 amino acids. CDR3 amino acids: CASSEGQRSYNSPLHF. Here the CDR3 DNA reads TGTGCCAGCAGCGAGGGACAGCGCTCCTATAATTCACCCCTCCACTTT.

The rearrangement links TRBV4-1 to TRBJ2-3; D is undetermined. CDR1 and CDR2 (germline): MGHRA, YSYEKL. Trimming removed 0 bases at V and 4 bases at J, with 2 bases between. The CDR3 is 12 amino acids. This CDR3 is CASSQDSDTQYF. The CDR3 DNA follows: TGCGCCAGCAGCCAAGATTCAGATACGCAGTATTTT.

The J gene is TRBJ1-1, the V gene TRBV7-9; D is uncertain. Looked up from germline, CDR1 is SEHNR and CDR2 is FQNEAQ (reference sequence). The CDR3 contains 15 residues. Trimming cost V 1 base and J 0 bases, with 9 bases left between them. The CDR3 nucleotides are TGTGCCAGCAGCTTAGGTGGAGCCTTGAACACTGAAGCTTTCTTT. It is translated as CASSLGGALNTEAFF.